The 17 T cell receptor beta chains below were found in one sample sequenced in a study of OX40 agonist ivuxolimab in advanced cancers. Repertoires were generated with immunoSEQ multiplex PCR, while TCRdb's copy carries only in-frame clones and drops some. The sample includes 70,000 to 95,000 clones, about 89% of them seen just once. Here the sequenced sample was CD4+ or CD8+ T cells sorted from blood, taken in a trial of the OX40 agonist ivuxolimab. The receptors originated from an adult with an advanced solid tumor such as melanoma, head and neck, liver or kidney cancer.

The chain carries TRBV28 and TRBJ2-3, with unresolved D. Per germline, CDR1 MDHEN and CDR2 SYDVKM. This CDR3 contains 12 residues. The V gene lost 5 bases and the J gene lost 5 bases, with 8 bases spanning the gap. DNA of the CDR3: TGTGCCAGCAGTACCTCCTTAGATACGCAGTATTTT. Its translation is CASSTSLDTQYF.

The chain links TRBV9 to TRBJ2-1, with D uncertain. Per the germline V gene, CDR1 is SGDLS and CDR2 is YYNGEE. Trimming took off 0 bases at V and 7 bases at J, with 14 bases between the two ends. This CDR3 comprises 15 residues. CDR3 DNA sequence: TGTGCCAGCAGCGTAGAGGGCCAGACCCAAAATGAGCAGTTCTTC. Translating it yields CASSVEGQTQNEQFF. The variable domain in full, with the rest retrieved from reference TRBV9 and TRBJ2-1, is DSGVTQTPKHLITATGQRVTLRCSPRSGDLSVYWYQQSLDQGLQFLIQYYNGEERAKGNILERFSAQQFPDLHSELNLSSLELGDSALYFCASSVEGQTQNEQFFGPGTRLTVL.

The CDR3 spells CASSPEADRGQPQHF. The CDR3 DNA follows: TGTGCCAGCTCACCAGAGGCAGATCGGGGTCAGCCCCAGCATTTT. The chain links TRBV18 to TRBJ1-5, with no clear D. Germline V gene sequence: CDR1 KGHSH, CDR2 LQKENI. V was cut by 2 bases and J by 6 bases, with 14 bases left in between. The CDR3 is 15 amino acids.

The chain is built from TRBV7-2 and TRBJ2-3; 7 bases map to TRBD2. The V gene end was trimmed by 2 bases and the J gene end by 2 bases; junction bases not matched to a gene: 10. The CDR3 sequence is 17 residues long. Germline V gives CDR1 SGHTA, CDR2 FQGNSA. CDR3 residues: CASSLFPSGTTTDTQYF. CDR3 nucleotides: TGTGCCAGCAGCTTATTCCCAAGCGGGACGACCACAGATACGCAGTATTTT.

J is TRBJ2-2 and V is TRBV27, with unresolved D. The CDR3 has 15 amino acids. Trimming took 0 bases from V and 6 from J, leaving 11 bases between them. Germline V gene data show CDR1 as MNHEY and CDR2 as SMNVEV (reference sequence). CDR3 residues: CASSLSVLLAGELFF. CDR3 nucleotide sequence: TGTGCCAGCAGTTTATCGGTCCTTTTAGCCGGGGAGCTGTTTTTT.

This chain joins TRBV6-5 and TRBJ1-6, with a weak D call TRBD1 (5 bases). Trimming pared 7 bases from V and 4 bases from J, leaving 14 bases between. The CDR3 has 15 residues. Germline CDR1 reads MNHEY; CDR2 reads SVGAGI. The CDR3 sequence: CASTIMGPYNSPLHF. The CDR3 bases are TGTGCCAGCACCATAATGGGACCGTATAATTCACCCCTCCACTTT.

The V gene is TRBV7-3, the J gene TRBJ1-6; the D is unclear. Germline V gene lookup returns CDR1 SGHTA and CDR2 FQGTGA. The CDR3 has 15 amino acids. Trimming pared 2 bases from V and 5 bases from J, leaving 10 bases between. CDR3: CASSLRPANNSPLHF. CDR3 in DNA: TGTGCCAGCAGCTTACGTCCGGCAAATAATTCACCCCTCCACTTT.

The chain joins TRBV5-1 to TRBJ2-7, with D tentatively TRBD1 or TRBD2 (5 bases each). This CDR3 is built from 13 residues. Germline-derived CDR1 and CDR2 are SGHRS and YFSETQ. V lost 4 bases and J lost 3, with 11 bases in between. CDR3: CASSLGTLYEQYF. The CDR3 coding sequence is TGCGCCAGCAGCCTCGGGACCCTCTACGAGCAGTACTTC.

This clone has a single count. The DNA of the CDR3 is TGTGCCAGCAGCTCCGGACTAGCTAACGCCGGGGAGCTGTTTTTT. It codes for CASSSGLANAGELFF. The chain links TRBV7-9 to TRBJ2-2; 8 bases align to TRBD2. This CDR3 is 15 amino acids long. The junction had 7 bases not matched to a gene; V was cut back by 4 bases and J by 6 bases. Germline assignment: CDR1 SEHNR and CDR2 FQNEAQ (reference sequence).

This chain links TRBV4-1 with TRBJ2-1; TRBD1 matches 8 bases. Germline V gives CDR1 MGHRA, CDR2 YSYEKL. The CDR3 length is 15 residues. V lost 4 bases and J lost 8; bases outside the gene matches: 10. Here the CDR3 reads CASSPGDRTGDEQFF. The CDR3 region has the DNA TGCGCCAGCAGCCCCGGGGACAGGACGGGGGATGAGCAGTTCTTC.

The chain recombines TRBV5-1 with TRBJ2-7, with 7 bases that match TRBD1. The junction had 13 bases not matched to a gene; V was cut back by 5 bases and J by 2 bases. Germline CDR1 is SGHRS and CDR2 is YFSETQ. This CDR3 region has 16 residues. The CDR3 DNA reads TGCGCCAGCAGGTTACAACTTGACAGGGCCGCCTACGAGCAGTACTTC. The encoded protein is CASRLQLDRAAYEQYF. The full variable domain, its missing parts supplied by reference TRBV5-1 and TRBJ2-7, is KAGVTQTPRYLIKTRGQQVTLSCSPISGHRSVSWYQQTPGQGLQFLFEYFSETQRNKGNFPGRFSGRQFSNSRSEMNVSTLELGDSALYLCASRLQLDRAAYEQYFGPGTRLTVT.

The chain carries TRBV2 and TRBJ1-5; unclear D gene. The CDR3 loop spans 15 amino acids. Trimming pared 1 base from V and 0 bases from J, leaving 7 bases between. Per the germline V gene, CDR1 is SNHLY and CDR2 is FYNNEI. The CDR3 sequence is CASSEGGYSNQPQHF. The CDR3 nucleotides are TGTGCCAGCAGTGAAGGGGGTTATAGCAATCAGCCCCAGCATTTT.

The CDR3 nucleotides read TGTGCCAGTAGTATAGGGGACGGAGATAATTCACCCCTCCACTTT. Protein sequence: CASSIGDGDNSPLHF. The chain employs TRBV19 and TRBJ1-6; TRBD1 might be the D (5 bases). The CDR3 extends over 15 amino acids. CDR1 LNHDA and CDR2 SQIVND come from the germline V gene (reference sequence). The germline V and J ends were trimmed by 1 base and 5 bases, with 9 bases remaining between them. Drawing the rest from reference TRBV19 and TRBJ1-6, the complete variable domain is DGGITQSPKYLFRKEGQNVTLSCEQNLNHDAMYWYRQDPGQGLRLIYYSQIVNDFQKGDIAEGYSVSREKKESFPLTVTSAQKNPTAFYLCASSIGDGDNSPLHFGNGTRLTVT.

This chain's CDR3 is CASSLKRLASEAFF. The DNA for the CDR3 is TGTGCCAGCAGCCTCAAACGCCTAGCTAGTGAAGCTTTCTTT. The J gene is TRBJ1-1, the V gene TRBV14; D ambiguous. Per germline, CDR1 SGHDN and CDR2 FVKESK. This CDR3 has 14 residues. The germline V and J ends were trimmed by 4 bases and 7 bases, with 16 bases remaining between them.

The rearrangement links TRBV13 to TRBJ2-7; TRBD2 agrees at 14 bases. The CDR3 contains 16 residues. V gave up 5 bases and J gave up 3 bases; unmatched junction bases: 6. Per germline, CDR1 PRHDT and CDR2 FYEKMQ (reference sequence). The DNA for the CDR3 is TGTGCCAGCAGCCTCGGGACTAGCGGGAGACTCTACGAGCAGTACTTC. Its translation is CASSLGTSGRLYEQYF.

The V gene is TRBV9, the J gene TRBJ2-7, with TRBD2 identical over 7 bases. This CDR3 spans 15 amino acids. V was clipped by 0 bases and J by 4 bases; unmatched bases: 7. Germline CDR1 reads SGDLS; CDR2 reads YYNGEE. The CDR3 DNA reads TGTGCCAGCAGCGTAGGGGCGGGAGCTAGGTACGAGCAGTACTTC. Its protein product is CASSVGAGARYEQYF.

The chain combines TRBV4-1 with TRBJ1-3; D call uncertain. V shed 7 bases and J shed 2 bases, with 9 bases lying between them. The germline gives CDR1 MGHRA, CDR2 YSYEKL. This CDR3 has 13 residues. The CDR3 DNA is TGCGCCAGCACGAATATACCTGGAAACACCATATATTTT. It encodes CASTNIPGNTIYF.